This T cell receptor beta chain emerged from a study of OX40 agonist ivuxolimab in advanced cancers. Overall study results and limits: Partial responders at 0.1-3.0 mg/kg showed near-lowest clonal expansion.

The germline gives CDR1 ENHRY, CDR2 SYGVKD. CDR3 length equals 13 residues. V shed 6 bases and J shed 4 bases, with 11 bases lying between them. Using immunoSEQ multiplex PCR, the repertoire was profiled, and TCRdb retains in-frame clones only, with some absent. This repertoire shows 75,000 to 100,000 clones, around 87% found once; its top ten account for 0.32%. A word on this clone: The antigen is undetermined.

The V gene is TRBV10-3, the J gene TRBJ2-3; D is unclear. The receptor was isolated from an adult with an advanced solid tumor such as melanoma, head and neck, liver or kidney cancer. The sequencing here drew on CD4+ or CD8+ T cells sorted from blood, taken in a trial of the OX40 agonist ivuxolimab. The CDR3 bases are TGTGCCATCAGACGAACTGAGTCAGATACGCAGTATTTT. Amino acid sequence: CAIRRTESDTQYF.